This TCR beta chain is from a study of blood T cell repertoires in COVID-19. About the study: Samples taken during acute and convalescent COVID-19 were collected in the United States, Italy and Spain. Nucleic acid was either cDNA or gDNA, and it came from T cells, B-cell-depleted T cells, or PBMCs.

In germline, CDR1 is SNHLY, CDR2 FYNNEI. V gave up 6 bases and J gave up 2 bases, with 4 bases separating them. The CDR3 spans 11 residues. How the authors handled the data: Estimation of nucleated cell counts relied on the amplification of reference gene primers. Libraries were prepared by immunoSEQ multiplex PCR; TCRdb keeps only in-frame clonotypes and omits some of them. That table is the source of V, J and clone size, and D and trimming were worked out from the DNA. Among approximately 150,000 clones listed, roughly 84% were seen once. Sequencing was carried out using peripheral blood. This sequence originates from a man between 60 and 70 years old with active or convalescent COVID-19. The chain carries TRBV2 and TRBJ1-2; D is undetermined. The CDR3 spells CASSVNYGYTF. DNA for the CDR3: TGTGCCAGCAGCGTGAACTATGGCTACACCTTC.